This is a list of T cell receptor beta chains from one sample in a study of blood T cell repertoires in COVID-19. Clones were read by immunoSEQ multiplex PCR, and TCRdb kept only the in-frame ones, dropping some. The data hold around 400,000 clones, with about nine tenths observed a single time. The specimen was PBMCs or T cells enriched from blood (not recorded which). The source of these receptors is a woman aged 25 to 39 who had recovered from COVID-19. The CDR3 runs from the conserved cysteine through the conserved F or W. A D gene is named only where the DNA matches it firmly. Some rows mark clone size as missing; the rest say once, few, many or name a class of expanded clone.

J | size | V | D | DNA | CDR3
TRBJ1-6 | . | TRBV18 | TRBD1 | TGTGCCAGCTCACGCCGGGACAGCTATTCACCCCTCCACTTT | CASSRRDSYSPLHF
TRBJ2-2 | . | TRBV7-3 | TRBD1 | TGTGCCAGCAGCTCACAGGGGGCACCCGGGGAGCTGTTTTTT | CASSSQGAPGELFF
TRBJ2-3 | . | TRBV11-3 | TRBD1 | TGTGCCAGCAGCCCCGGGACAGGGAAAGACGGGGATACGCAGTATTTT | CASSPGTGKDGDTQYF
TRBJ1-2 | . | TRBV6-5 | TRBD1 | TGTGCCAGCAGTTACGCAGGGGGCACGAAAGGCTACACCTTC | CASSYAGGTKGYTF
TRBJ1-4 | once | TRBV28 | . | TGTGCCAGCAGGAGGCACGGGGGGCGGCAGGGAAAACTGTTTTTT | CASRRHGGRQGKLFF
TRBJ2-1 | . | TRBV11-3 | TRBD2 | TGTGCCAGCAGCTTGAGACTAGCCTCCTACAATGAGCAGTTCTTC | CASSLRLASYNEQFF
TRBJ1-2 | . | TRBV28 | . | TGTGCCAGCAGTTTCGGCGGAACGTCTGGCTACACCTTC | CASSFGGTSGYTF
TRBJ1-1 | few | TRBV19 | . | TGTGCCAGTAGTATGGCTGGGAGGGACACTGAAGCTTTCTTT | CASSMAGRDTEAFF
TRBJ2-3 | . | TRBV28 | . | TGTGCCAGCAGTTTGTTACAGGGAAGTAGCACAGATACGCAGTATTTT | CASSLLQGSSTDTQYF
TRBJ2-5 | . | TRBV10-2 | TRBD2 | TGCGCCAGCAGTGAGCCGGGACTAGCGGGGGGTGAATGGTTAGAGACCCAGTACTTC | CASSEPGLAGGEWLETQYF
TRBJ2-3 | . | TRBV4-2 | TRBD2 | TGTGCCAGCAGCCTAAACAACCTAGCGGGGATTACCACAGATACGCAGTATTTT | CASSLNNLAGITTDTQYF
TRBJ1-2 | . | TRBV5-1 | TRBD1 | TGCGCCAGCAGCTTGGGGACAGGGGGCATGCGTGGCTACACCTTC | CASSLGTGGMRGYTF
TRBJ2-7 | . | TRBV7-9 | . | TGTGCCAGCAGCCTCCCCGAGAGTGACGAGCAGTACTTC | CASSLPESDEQYF
TRBJ1-2 | . | TRBV7-9 | . | TGTGCCAGCAGCCCCGGGGTTAACCTTAACTATGGCTACACCTTC | CASSPGVNLNYGYTF
TRBJ1-1 | . | TRBV21-1 | . | TGTGCCAGCAGCATCCTCCTCAGGGCGACACTGAACACTGAAGCTTTCTTT | CASSILLRATLNTEAFF
TRBJ1-2 | . | TRBV9 | TRBD1 | TGTGCCAGCAGCTATGGGGACAGGGAAATCTATGGCTACACCTTC | CASSYGDREIYGYTF
TRBJ2-7 | . | TRBV28 | . | TGTGCCAGCTACGGGCGGGACCGCTCCTACGAGCAGTACTTC | CASYGRDRSYEQYF
TRBJ2-2 | . | TRBV9 | . | TGTGCCAGCACCGGGGGCACCGGGGAGCTGTTTTTT | CASTGGTGELFF
TRBJ1-3 | few | TRBV5-1 | . | TGCGCCAGCAGCTCGGAAGGGGGTTTCTCTGGAAACACCATATATTTT | CASSSEGGFSGNTIYF
TRBJ2-1 | . | TRBV19 | . | TGTGCCAGTAGTTCCCCCCAAAATCGGGATGAGCAGTTCTTC | CASSSPQNRDEQFF
TRBJ2-3 | . | TRBV27 | . | TGTGCCAGCAGTTCCCCCCGAGAAGATGCGGATACGCAGTATTTT | CASSSPREDADTQYF
TRBJ1-5 | . | TRBV12-2 | . | TGTGCAAGTCGCTTCGGACAGGGACGGCAGCCCCAGCATTTT | CASRFGQGRQPQHF
TRBJ2-7 | . | TRBV12-3/TRBV12-4 | . | TGTGCCAGCAGTCCAGTGATCACCTCCGAGCAGTACTTC | CASSPVITSEQYF
TRBJ1-4 | . | TRBV28 | . | TGTGCCAGCAGTAGGAGGACCGGGAATGAAAAACTGTTTTTT | CASSRRTGNEKLFF
TRBJ1-1 | . | TRBV15 | . | TGTGCCACCAGCAGAGGACCGGCCCGGGAGAACACTGAAGCTTTCTTT | CATSRGPARENTEAFF
TRBJ2-7 | . | TRBV30 | . | TGTGCCTGGAGTCCTGGCAGAACCTACGAGCAGTACTTC | CAWSPGRTYEQYF
TRBJ2-3 | . | TRBV19 | TRBD2 | TGTGCCAGTAGTATGAACGGAGGACTAGCGGAAACAGATACGCAGTATTTT | CASSMNGGLAETDTQYF
TRBJ2-7 | . | TRBV11-3 | TRBD1 | TGTGCCAGCAGCCCTAGACAGGGCTACGAGCAGTACTTC | CASSPRQGYEQYF
TRBJ1-2 | once | TRBV27 | TRBD1 | TGTGCCAGCAGCCGAGAGGGGCCCCAGGGACAGGGTTTAAACTATGGCTACACCTTC | CASSREGPQGQGLNYGYTF
TRBJ1-5 | . | TRBV16 | . | TGTGCCAGCAGCCAATCCGGGGGTATGGGTCAGCCCCAGCATTTT | CASSQSGGMGQPQHF
TRBJ1-5 | . | TRBV5-6 | . | TGTGCCAGCAGCTTGAGGGCGGGTAGCAATCAGCCCCAGCATTTT | CASSLRAGSNQPQHF
TRBJ1-1 | . | TRBV7-2 | . | TGTGCCAGCAGCTTAGGCCCACAGGTGAACACTGAAGCTTTCTTT | CASSLGPQVNTEAFF
TRBJ1-2 | . | TRBV2 | . | TGTGCCAGCAGTGAAGTGGGCAGGGGAAGTGTCCCGGATTACTATGGCTACACCTTC | CASSEVGRGSVPDYYGYTF
TRBJ2-1 | . | TRBV14 | . | TGTGCCAGCAGCCGCGCCGCTACTACGGTTGAGCAGTTCTTC | CASSRAATTVEQFF
TRBJ2-1 | . | TRBV29-1 | TRBD2 | TGCAGCGTTGCGGCTAGCGGGAGGAGCTCCTACAATGAGCAGTTCTTC | CSVAASGRSSYNEQFF
TRBJ1-1 | . | TRBV5-1 | TRBD1 | TGCGCCAGCAGTTATACAGGGGGCACTGAAGCTTTCTTT | CASSYTGGTEAFF
TRBJ2-2 | once | TRBV28 | TRBD1 | TGTGCCAGCAGGTCCCCGTTAGGACAGGGCACCGGGGAGCTGTTTTTT | CASRSPLGQGTGELFF
TRBJ2-2 | . | TRBV25-1 | TRBD1 | TGTGCCAGCAGTGAAAACCCGCCGGGACAGGGTAACGGGGAGCTGTTTTTT | CASSENPPGQGNGELFF
TRBJ2-6 | . | TRBV6-5 | TRBD2 | TGTGCCAGCAGCCCGGGGGGATCTGGGGCCAACGTCCTGACTTTC | CASSPGGSGANVLTF
TRBJ1-1 | . | TRBV10-3 | . | TGTGCCATCAGTGTGCGGGACCTGACGAACACTGAAGCTTTCTTT | CAISVRDLTNTEAFF
TRBJ2-3 | . | TRBV28 | TRBD1 | TGTGCCAGCAGTGCCGGACAGGGAGTGACAGATACGCAGTATTTT | CASSAGQGVTDTQYF
TRBJ2-3 | . | TRBV5-5 | TRBD2 | TGTGCCAGCAGCTTCGCTAGCGGGGGCCTCGGATATACGCAGTATTTT | CASSFASGGLGYTQYF
TRBJ1-2 | . | TRBV9 | . | TGTGCCAGCAGCAGACCGGGGGTTGGCTATGGCTACACCTTC | CASSRPGVGYGYTF
TRBJ1-2 | . | TRBV5-6 | . | TGTGCCAGCAGCTCCCAGGGGCGCTATGGCTACACCTTC | CASSSQGRYGYTF
TRBJ1-2 | . | TRBV10-2 | . | TGCGCCAGCAGTGCTCTTCAGGGTAGCAACTATGGCTACACCTTC | CASSALQGSNYGYTF
TRBJ2-1 | . | TRBV5-4 | . | TGTGCCAGCAGCGCGGCGCAGGGCTCCTACAATGAGCAGTTCTTC | CASSAAQGSYNEQFF
TRBJ2-2 | . | TRBV11-2 | . | TGTGCCAGCAGAGGGACAACGAACACCGGGGAGCTGTTTTTT | CASRGTTNTGELFF
TRBJ1-4 | once | TRBV5-6 | TRBD1 | TGTGCCAGCAGCTCGAGTCTCAGTGGGACAGGGATTAATGAAAAACTGTTTTTT | CASSSSLSGTGINEKLFF
TRBJ1-5 | . | TRBV27 | . | TGTGCCAGCAGTTTATCTCAGAGGCTTCAGCCCCAGCATTTT | CASSLSQRLQPQHF
TRBJ1-1 | . | TRBV12-3/TRBV12-4 | . | TGTGCCAGCAGAGGCAGGGAGAACACTGAAGCTTTCTTT | CASRGRENTEAFF
TRBJ1-2 | . | TRBV19 | . | TGTGCCAGTAGTATATTGTCGGTTTCTAACTATGGCTACACCTTC | CASSILSVSNYGYTF
TRBJ1-5 | . | TRBV10-1 | . | TGCGCCAGCCTTACTCCCAGCAATCAGCCCCAGCATTTT | CASLTPSNQPQHF
TRBJ1-1 | . | TRBV7-8 | . | TGTGCCAGCAGCTTAGCGCGTCAACGGTTGAACACTGAAGCTTTCTTT | CASSLARQRLNTEAFF
TRBJ2-1 | . | TRBV24-1 | . | TGTGCCACTGCATCGGCTTCGGGCTCCTACAATGAGCAGTTCTTC | CATASASGSYNEQFF
TRBJ2-2 | . | TRBV3-1/TRBV3-2 | . | TGTGCCAGCAGCCAAGTAGTGAGGCTCGGGGCCGGGGAGCTGTTTTTT | CASSQVVRLGAGELFF
TRBJ1-2 | . | TRBV3-1/TRBV3-2 | TRBD1 | TGTGCCAGCAGCGTGGACAGGGGTTCAGCTAACTATGGCTACACCTTC | CASSVDRGSANYGYTF
TRBJ2-3 | . | TRBV28 | . | TGTGCCAGCAGTGTTACAGGGACCCGCCGATTGACAGATACGCAGTATTTT | CASSVTGTRRLTDTQYF
TRBJ1-1 | few | TRBV7-2 | . | TGTGCCAGCAGCCGACAGTTTGCCACTGAAGCTTTCTTT | CASSRQFATEAFF
TRBJ1-4 | . | TRBV5-4 | . | TGTGCCAGCAGCTTGGGCGGAAAACTGTTTTTT | CASSLGGKLFF